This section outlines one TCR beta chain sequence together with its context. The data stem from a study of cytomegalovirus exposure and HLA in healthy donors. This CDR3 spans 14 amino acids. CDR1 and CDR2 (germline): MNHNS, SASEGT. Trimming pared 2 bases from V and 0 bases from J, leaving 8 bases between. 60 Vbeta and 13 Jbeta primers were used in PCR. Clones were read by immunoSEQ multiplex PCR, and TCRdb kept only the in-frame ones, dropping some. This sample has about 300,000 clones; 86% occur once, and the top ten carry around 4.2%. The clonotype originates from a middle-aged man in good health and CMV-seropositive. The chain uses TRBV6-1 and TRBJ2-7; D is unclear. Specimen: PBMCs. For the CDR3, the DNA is TGTGCCAGCAGTGAACTGACACCCTCCTACGAGCAGTACTTC. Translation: CASSELTPSYEQYF.